This TCR beta chain came from a study of regulatory T cells in long-lasting Graves disease (dated by TCRdb to about 2021). Broadly, across the study: Antithyroid drugs had been taken for less than 3 months by newly diagnosed Graves' disease patients. Peripheral blood TCR sequencing and RNA sequencing compared persistent Graves' disease patients with newly diagnosed Graves' disease patients. The study took place in China and was registered as a clinical trial. TCR sequencing covered about 13 persistent and some 20 newly diagnosed Graves' disease patients, 33 samples in total.

As encoded in the germline V gene, CDR1 is MDHEN while CDR2 is SYDVKM. Trimming accounts for 5 bases at V and 6 bases at J, while the number of junction bases matched to no gene is 2. The CDR3 goes from the cysteine to the phenylalanine over 14 residues. The kept DNA is CDR3 alone, 42 bases in frame from the first base. This clonotype was seen only a few times. Its antigen target is currently unknown. Base qualities are not at hand, and no much larger clone is one base apart. The sample's time point, from its label and the paper: newly diagnosed GD, antithyroid drugs for less than 3 months. For both TCR sequencing and RNA sequencing, RNA was extracted from PBMCs using TRIzol. The diagnosis of Graves' disease followed American Thyroid Association guidelines. Patients were recruited from an endocrinology department in Xi'an, China. Each patient gave 9 to 10 milliliters of peripheral blood, collected in an EDTA anticoagulant tube. Ficoll Paque Plus density gradient separation was used to isolate PBMCs, and no additional T cell sorting was done. An Agilent 2100 Bioanalyzer and agarose gel were used to assess RNA quality, and a NanoDrop 2000 was used to measure RNA concentration.

Results the study describes overall, beyond this receptor: Lower TCR Shannon entropy and fewer highly expanded clones were observed in persistent Graves' disease patients than in newly diagnosed patients, which suggested clonal expansion. Peripheral blood alone was examined, since thyroid tissue, which constituted the primary lesion, could not be accessed. The authors acknowledged the small sample size as a limitation that may reduce accuracy. Patients with persistent disease shared more public clonotypes (approximately 2,500) than newly diagnosed patients did (more than 900). Only the TCR beta chain was sequenced and analyzed. Persistent disease showed preferential use of TRBV28, TRBJ1-2 and TRBJ2-5, whereas newly diagnosed disease favored TRBV20-1 and TRBJ2-1.

Libraries were made using multiplex PCR. Sequenced using an Illumina HiSeq 4000. iRepertoire HTBI primers and Arm-PCR amplification of CDR3 regions were used to construct TCR beta libraries. Before sequencing, the PCR products went through gel purification. The authors' pipeline ran thus. Gene usage analysis of CDR3 amino acid clonotypes used the 62 TRBV and 14 to 15 TRBJ segments found across samples. COPE and FqMerger were used to merge filtered high-quality paired reads into contigs. BLAST was used to align contigs to the IMGT TRBV, TRBD and TRBJ reference genes, and CDR3 was defined following IMGT. Clonotypes above 0.1% frequency were classified as highly expanded clones. Shannon entropy was used to measure repertoire diversity, and the Gini coefficient was used to measure V-J evenness. Clonotypes shared by more than one individual were considered public. TCRdb trimmed public reads at Q25 via fastp, called clones via MiXCR and kept in-frame beta chains. CDR3 protein duplicates are merged, each entry listing the most common genes and DNA. What appears here as the V and J calls and clone size reflects TCRdb's work, not the paper's. The sample includes roughly 380,000 distinct CDR3 sequences, with about 14% observed a single time. Clones ranked in the top ten supply about a fifth of the sample.

The sample consisted of peripheral blood mononuclear cells (PBMCs), taken at new diagnosis, from a patient treated with antithyroid drugs. This chain is built from TRBV28 and TRBJ2-2, with 11 middle bases fitting TRBD1. The receptor comes from a female donor with Graves disease. The CDR3 is CASSTGQGAGELFF. The nucleotide sequence is given as TGTGCCAGCAGTACGGGACAGGGGGCCGGGGAGCTGTTTTTT.